The clone carrying this TCR beta chain was seen just once. The sample belongs to a study of OX40 agonist ivuxolimab in advanced cancers. Study in general: Patient treatment consisted of intravenous ivuxolimab administration every 2 weeks at 0.01 to 10 mg/kg. Age averaged about 60 years (range about 20 to 80), and approximately 80% were male.

Germline V gene sequence: CDR1 SGDLS, CDR2 YYNGEE. The CDR3 is made up of 14 amino acids. The ends were cut back, 4 bases at V and 3 bases at J, with 13 bases in the middle. The assay was immunoSEQ multiplex PCR, and TCRdb's table has in-frame clones only and misses some. The profile covers 50,000 or so clones, with roughly 91% appearing a single time and approximately 23% taken by the ten largest. Blood samples were obtained at baseline, cycle 4 day 1, and cycle 7 day 1. The rearrangement uses TRBV9 and TRBJ2-5; D remains unclear. The specimen was CD4+ or CD8+ T cells sorted from blood, collected in a trial of the OX40 agonist ivuxolimab. This TCR derives from an adult with an advanced solid tumor such as melanoma, head and neck, liver or kidney cancer. Written as DNA, the CDR3 is TGTGCCAGCAGCCCCTCAATTCTCAAAGAGACCCAGTACTTC. It translates to CASSPSILKETQYF.